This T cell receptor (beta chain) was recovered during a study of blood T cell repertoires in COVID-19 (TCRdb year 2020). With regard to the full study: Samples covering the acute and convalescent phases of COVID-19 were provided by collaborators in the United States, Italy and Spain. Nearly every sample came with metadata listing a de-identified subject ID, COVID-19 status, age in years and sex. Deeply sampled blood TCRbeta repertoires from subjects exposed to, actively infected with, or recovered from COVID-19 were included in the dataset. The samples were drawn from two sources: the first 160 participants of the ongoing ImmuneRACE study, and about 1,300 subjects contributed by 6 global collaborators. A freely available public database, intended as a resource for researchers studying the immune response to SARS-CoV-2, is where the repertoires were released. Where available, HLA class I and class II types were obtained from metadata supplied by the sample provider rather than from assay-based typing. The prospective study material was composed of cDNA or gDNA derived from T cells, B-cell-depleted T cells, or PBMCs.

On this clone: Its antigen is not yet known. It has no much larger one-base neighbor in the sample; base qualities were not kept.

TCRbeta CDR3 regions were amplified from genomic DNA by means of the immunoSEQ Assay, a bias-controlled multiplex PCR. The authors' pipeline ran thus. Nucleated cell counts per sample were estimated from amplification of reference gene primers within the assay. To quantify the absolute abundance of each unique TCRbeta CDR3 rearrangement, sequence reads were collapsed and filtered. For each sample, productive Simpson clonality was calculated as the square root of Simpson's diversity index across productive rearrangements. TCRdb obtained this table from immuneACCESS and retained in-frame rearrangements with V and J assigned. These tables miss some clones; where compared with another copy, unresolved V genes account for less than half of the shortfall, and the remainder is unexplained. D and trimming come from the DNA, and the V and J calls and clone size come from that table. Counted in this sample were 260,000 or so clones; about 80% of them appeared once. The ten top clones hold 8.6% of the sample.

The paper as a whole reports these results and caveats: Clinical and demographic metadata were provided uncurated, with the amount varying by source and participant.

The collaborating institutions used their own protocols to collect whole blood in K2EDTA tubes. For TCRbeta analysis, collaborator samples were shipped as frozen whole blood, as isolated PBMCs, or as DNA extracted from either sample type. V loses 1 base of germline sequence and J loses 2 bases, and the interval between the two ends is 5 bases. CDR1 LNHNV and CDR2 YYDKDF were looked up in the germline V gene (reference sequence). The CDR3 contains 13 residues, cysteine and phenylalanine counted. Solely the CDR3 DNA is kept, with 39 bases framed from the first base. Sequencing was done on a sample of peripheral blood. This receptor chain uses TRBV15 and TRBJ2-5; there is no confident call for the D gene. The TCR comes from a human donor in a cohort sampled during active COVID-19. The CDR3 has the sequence CATSRGGQETQYF. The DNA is TGTGCCACCAGCAGAGGCGGACAAGAGACCCAGTACTTC.